This TCR beta chain was profiled in a study of blood T cell repertoires in COVID-19. Study-wide background: Sites in the United States, Italy and Spain provided acute and convalescent COVID-19 samples. In each case, the material was cDNA or gDNA derived from T cells, B-cell-depleted T cells, or PBMCs.

Original processing notes: Estimated nucleated cell counts came from reference gene primer amplification. The method was immunoSEQ multiplex PCR; TCRdb's version includes in-frame clones alone and lacks a portion of them. The V and J calls and clone size are taken from that table; D and trimming were inferred from the DNA. The profile shows around 700,000 clones, over 80% of them singletons. CDR1 GTSNPN and CDR2 SVGIG come from the germline V gene (reference sequence). The germline V and J ends were trimmed by 8 bases and 0 bases, with 9 bases remaining between them. This CDR3 contains 12 residues. Source material: peripheral blood. This rearrangement joins TRBV30 to TRBJ2-3; possible D gene TRBD2, 6 bases. This TCR was recovered from a woman in her late teens or twenties with acute or convalescent COVID-19. The CDR3 DNA follows: TGTGCCGGGGGGACTAGCACAGATACGCAGTATTTT. Translating gives CAGGTSTDTQYF.